This T cell receptor (beta chain) was sequenced during a study of cytomegalovirus exposure and HLA in healthy donors. Primers: 60 Vbeta forward and 13 Jbeta reverse. TCRdb's copy holds only in-frame clones and misses some; the assay was immunoSEQ multiplex PCR. This sample's clone table lists roughly 65,000 clones. V shed 4 bases and J shed 11 bases, with 17 bases lying between them. Looked up from germline, CDR1 is MNHNS and CDR2 is SASEGT. This CDR3 comprises 13 residues. With regard to this clone: Other DNA variants within this sample encode the same CDR3.

The sequence was collected from a boy younger than 18 in good health and CMV-seronegative. The V gene is TRBV6-1, the J gene TRBJ1-1, with D uncertain. The sequencing input was PBMCs. The DNA of the CDR3 is TGTGCCAGCAGTGCGAAGGAGGGATCAAAGGCTTTCTTT. Translated: CASSAKEGSKAFF.